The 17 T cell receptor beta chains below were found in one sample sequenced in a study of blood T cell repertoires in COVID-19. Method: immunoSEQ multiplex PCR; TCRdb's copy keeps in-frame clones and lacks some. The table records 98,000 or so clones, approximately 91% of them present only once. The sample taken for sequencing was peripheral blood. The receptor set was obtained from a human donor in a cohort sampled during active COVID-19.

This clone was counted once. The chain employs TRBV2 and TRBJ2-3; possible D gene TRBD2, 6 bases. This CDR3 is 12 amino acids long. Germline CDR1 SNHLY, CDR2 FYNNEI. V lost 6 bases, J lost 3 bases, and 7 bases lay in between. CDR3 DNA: TGTGCCAGCAGCGGAGGGACAGATACGCAGTATTTT. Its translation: CASSGGTDTQYF.

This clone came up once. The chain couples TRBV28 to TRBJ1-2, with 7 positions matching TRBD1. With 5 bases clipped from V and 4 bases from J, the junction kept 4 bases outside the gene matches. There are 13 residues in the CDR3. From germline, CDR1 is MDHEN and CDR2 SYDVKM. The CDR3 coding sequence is TGTGCCAGCAGTGAGGGACAGATCTATGGCTACACCTTC. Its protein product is CASSEGQIYGYTF.

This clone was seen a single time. The CDR3 DNA follows: TGTGCCAGCGGACTAGGTACCGGGGAGCTGTTTTTT. Translation: CASGLGTGELFF. V gene TRBV3-1 (or the pseudogene TRBV3-2) combines with J gene TRBJ2-2; 7 bases line up with TRBD2. V dropped 8 bases and J dropped 5; count of bases not matched to a gene: 2. CDR1 is LGHDT and CDR2 is YNNKEL in the germline V gene (reference sequence). CDR3 length: 12 amino acids.

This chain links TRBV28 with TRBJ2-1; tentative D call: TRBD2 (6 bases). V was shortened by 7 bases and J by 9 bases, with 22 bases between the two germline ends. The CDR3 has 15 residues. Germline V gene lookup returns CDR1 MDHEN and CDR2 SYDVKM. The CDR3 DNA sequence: TGTGCCAGCAACATGAACCGGGACTCCAGTCTTGAGCAGTTCTTC. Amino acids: CASNMNRDSSLEQFF.

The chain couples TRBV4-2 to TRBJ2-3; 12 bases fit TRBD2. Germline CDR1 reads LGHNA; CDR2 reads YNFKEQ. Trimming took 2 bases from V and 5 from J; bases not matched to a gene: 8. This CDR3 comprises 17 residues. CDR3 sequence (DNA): TGTGCCAGCAGCCAACTGCCTAGCGGGGGGGCTGTAGATACGCAGTATTTT. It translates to CASSQLPSGGAVDTQYF.

CDR3 region: CASKPSRVSYNSPLHF. The CDR3 DNA is TGTGCCAGCAAACCATCCAGGGTGTCCTATAATTCACCCCTCCACTTT. V usage is TRBV9 and J usage is TRBJ1-6; tentatively, D is TRBD1 (5 bases). V was shortened by 6 bases and J by 1 base, with 14 bases between the two germline ends. CDR1 and CDR2 (germline): SGDLS, YYNGEE. This CDR3 spans 16 amino acids.

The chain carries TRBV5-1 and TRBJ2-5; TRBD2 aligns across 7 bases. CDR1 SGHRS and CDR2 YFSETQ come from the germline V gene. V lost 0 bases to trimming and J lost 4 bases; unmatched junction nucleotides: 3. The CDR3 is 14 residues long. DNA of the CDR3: TGCGCCAGCAGCTTGGCGGGGGGAGGAGAGACCCAGTACTTC. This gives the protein CASSLAGGGETQYF.

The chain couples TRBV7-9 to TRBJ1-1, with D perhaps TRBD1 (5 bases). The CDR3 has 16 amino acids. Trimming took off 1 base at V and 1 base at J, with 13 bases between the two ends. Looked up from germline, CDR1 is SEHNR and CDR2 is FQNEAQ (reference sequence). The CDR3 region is CASSLDLGGENTEAFF. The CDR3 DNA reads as TGTGCCAGCAGCTTAGATTTGGGGGGTGAGAACACTGAAGCTTTCTTT.

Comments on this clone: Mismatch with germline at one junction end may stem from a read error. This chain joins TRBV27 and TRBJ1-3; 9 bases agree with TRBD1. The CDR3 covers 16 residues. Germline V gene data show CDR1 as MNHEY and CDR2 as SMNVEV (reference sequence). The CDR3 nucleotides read TGTGCCAGCAGTTTATCCTCCGGGACAGGGCCAACCACCCTATATTTT. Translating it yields CASSLSSGTGPTTLYF.

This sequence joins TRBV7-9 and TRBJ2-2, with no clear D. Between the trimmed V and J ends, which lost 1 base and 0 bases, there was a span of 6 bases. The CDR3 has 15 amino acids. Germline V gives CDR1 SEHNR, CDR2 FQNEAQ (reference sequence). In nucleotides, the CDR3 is TGTGCCAGCAGCTTAGAGAGTACGAACACCGGGGAGCTGTTTTTT. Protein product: CASSLESTNTGELFF.

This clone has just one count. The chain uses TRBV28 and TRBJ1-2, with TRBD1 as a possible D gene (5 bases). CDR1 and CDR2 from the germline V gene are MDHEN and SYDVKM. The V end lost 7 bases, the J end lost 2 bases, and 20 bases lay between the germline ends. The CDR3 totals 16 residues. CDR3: CASTPKGAERNYGYTF. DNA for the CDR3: TGTGCCAGCACCCCTAAAGGGGCGGAAAGAAACTATGGCTACACCTTC.

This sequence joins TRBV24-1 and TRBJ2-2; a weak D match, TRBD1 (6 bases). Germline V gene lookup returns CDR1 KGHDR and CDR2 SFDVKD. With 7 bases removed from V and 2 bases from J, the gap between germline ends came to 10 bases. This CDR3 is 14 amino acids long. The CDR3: CATRGGVNTGELFF. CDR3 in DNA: TGTGCCACCAGAGGGGGAGTAAACACCGGGGAGCTGTTTTTT.

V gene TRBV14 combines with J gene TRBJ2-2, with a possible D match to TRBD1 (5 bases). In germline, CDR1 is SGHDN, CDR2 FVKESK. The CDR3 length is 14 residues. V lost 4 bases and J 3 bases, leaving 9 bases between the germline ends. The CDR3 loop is CASSPGLYTGELFF. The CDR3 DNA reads TGTGCCAGCAGCCCAGGGTTGTACACCGGGGAGCTGTTTTTT.

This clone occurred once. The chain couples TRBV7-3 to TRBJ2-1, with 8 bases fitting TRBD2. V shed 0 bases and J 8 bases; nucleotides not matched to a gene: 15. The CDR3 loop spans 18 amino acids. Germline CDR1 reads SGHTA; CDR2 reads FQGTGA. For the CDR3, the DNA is TGTGCCAGCAGCTTAACGAGGCAAGCAGCGGGAGACCCCCATGAGCAGTTCTTC. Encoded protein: CASSLTRQAAGDPHEQFF.

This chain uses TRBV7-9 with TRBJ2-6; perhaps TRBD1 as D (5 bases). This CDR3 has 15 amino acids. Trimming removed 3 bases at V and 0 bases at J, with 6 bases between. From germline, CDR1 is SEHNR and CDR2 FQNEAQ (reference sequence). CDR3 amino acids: CASSLTVSGANVLTF. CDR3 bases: TGTGCCAGCAGCTTGACAGTCTCTGGGGCCAACGTCCTGACTTTC.

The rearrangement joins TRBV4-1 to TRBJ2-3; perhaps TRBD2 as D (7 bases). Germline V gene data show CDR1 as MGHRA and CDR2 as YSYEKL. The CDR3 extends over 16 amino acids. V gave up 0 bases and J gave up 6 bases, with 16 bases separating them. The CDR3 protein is CASSQEGGGRIDTQYF. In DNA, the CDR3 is TGCGCCAGCAGCCAAGAAGGGGGGGGGCGCATCGATACGCAGTATTTT.

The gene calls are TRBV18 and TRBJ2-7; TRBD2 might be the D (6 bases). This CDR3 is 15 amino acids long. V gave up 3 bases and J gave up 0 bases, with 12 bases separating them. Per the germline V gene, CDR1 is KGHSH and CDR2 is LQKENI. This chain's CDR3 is CASSPGSGPSYEQYF. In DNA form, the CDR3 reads TGTGCCAGCTCACCCGGGAGCGGACCCTCCTACGAGCAGTACTTC.